Listed below are T cell receptor beta chains from one sample, sequenced in a study of OX40 agonist ivuxolimab in advanced cancers. TCRdb's copy holds only in-frame clones and misses some; the assay was immunoSEQ multiplex PCR. The sample gives about 80,000 clones, around 87% of which show up once; 0.2% to 0.3% is in the top ten. Specimen: CD4+ or CD8+ T cells sorted from blood, collected in a trial of the OX40 agonist ivuxolimab. All receptors derive from an adult with an advanced solid tumor such as melanoma, head and neck, liver or kidney cancer. Each CDR3 is given with its conserved first and last residue. A D gene is named only where the DNA matches it firmly. Expanded clones are given a class, and other clones once, few, many or no size at all.

D gene,V gene,clone size,J gene,CDR3 protein,CDR3 DNA
NA,TRBV2,NA,TRBJ2-1,CASSQDAEQFF,TGTGCCAGCAGTCAGGATGCTGAGCAGTTCTTC
TRBD2,TRBV6-4,NA,TRBJ2-1,CASSDTLTSDPFHNEQFF,TGTGCCAGCAGTGACACCTTGACTAGCGATCCCTTTCACAATGAGCAGTTCTTC
NA,TRBV5-4,NA,TRBJ1-1,CASSLDLYTEAFF,TGTGCCAGCAGCTTGGATCTGTACACTGAAGCTTTCTTT
NA,TRBV29-1,NA,TRBJ1-1,CSVERQENTEAFF,TGCAGCGTTGAAAGACAGGAGAACACTGAAGCTTTCTTT
TRBD1,TRBV18,NA,TRBJ1-4,CASRGQGGEKLFF,TGTGCCAGCAGAGGACAGGGTGGGGAAAAACTGTTTTTT
TRBD1,TRBV2,NA,TRBJ2-2,CASDRDANTGELFF,TGTGCCAGCGACAGGGATGCGAACACCGGGGAGCTGTTTTTT
TRBD1,TRBV5-3,NA,TRBJ2-3,CARSLAQDRGSKDTQYF,TGTGCCAGAAGCTTGGCGCAGGACAGGGGTTCTAAAGATACGCAGTATTTT
NA,TRBV7-9,NA,TRBJ2-1,CASSSKIEQFF,TGTGCCAGCAGCTCCAAGATTGAGCAGTTCTTC
NA,TRBV18,few,TRBJ2-1,CASSPGSSYNEQFF,TGTGCCAGCTCACCCGGTTCCTCCTACAATGAGCAGTTCTTC
TRBD1,TRBV7-9,NA,TRBJ1-4,CASSLDRSYEKLFF,TGTGCCAGCAGCTTGGACAGGTCCTATGAAAAACTGTTTTTT
NA,TRBV12-5,once,TRBJ2-7,CASAPPGINEQYF,TGTGCTAGTGCTCCCCCGGGAATCAACGAGCAGTACTTC
TRBD2,TRBV28,NA,TRBJ2-7,CASRGLAGAAYEQYF,TGTGCCAGCAGGGGACTAGCGGGAGCCGCCTACGAGCAGTACTTC